This TCR beta chain was captured in a study of T-cell reconstitution after alpha-beta-depleted transplantation in children. The CDR3 extends over 15 amino acids. In its sample, this clonotype was seen a few times. This sample's TCRbeta library carried unique molecular identifier barcodes. MiXCR was run by TCRdb on the PCR reads, yielding one entry per CDR3 protein. The sample consists of some 500,000 distinct CDR3 sequences, over 25% of them appearing once. The receptor was derived from a human donor who donated a stem cell graft to a child with aplastic anemia. The V call is TRBV21-1, the J call TRBJ2-2. TRBV21-1 is reported as a pseudogene. The source was PBMCs from the stem cell graft donor, collected from the stem cell graft. The CDR3 bases are TGTGCCAGCAGCAAAAACCAGAGACTCACCGGGGAGCTGTTTTTT. It encodes CASSKNQRLTGELFF.